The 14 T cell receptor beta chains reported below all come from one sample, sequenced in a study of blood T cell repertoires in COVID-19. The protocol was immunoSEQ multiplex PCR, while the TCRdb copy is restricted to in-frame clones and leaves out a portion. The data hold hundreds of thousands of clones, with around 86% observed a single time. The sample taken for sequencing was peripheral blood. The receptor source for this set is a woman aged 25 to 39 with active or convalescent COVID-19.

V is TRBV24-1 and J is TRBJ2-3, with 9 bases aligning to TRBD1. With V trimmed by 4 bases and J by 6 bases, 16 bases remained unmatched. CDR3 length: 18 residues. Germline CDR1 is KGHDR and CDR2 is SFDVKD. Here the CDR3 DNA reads TGTGCCACCAGTGACACAAAAGAAAGACAGGGGGTGAGGGATACGCAGTATTTT. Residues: CATSDTKERQGVRDTQYF.

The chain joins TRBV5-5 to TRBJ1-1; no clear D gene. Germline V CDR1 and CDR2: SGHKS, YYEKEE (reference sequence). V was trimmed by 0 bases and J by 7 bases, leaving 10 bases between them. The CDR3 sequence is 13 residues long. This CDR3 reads CASSLVWPFEAFF. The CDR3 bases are TGTGCCAGCAGCTTGGTTTGGCCTTTTGAAGCTTTCTTT. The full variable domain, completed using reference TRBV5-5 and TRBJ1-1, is DAGVTQSPTHLIKTRGQQVTLRCSPISGHKSVSWYQQVLGQGPQFIFQYYEKEERGRGNFPDRFSARQFPNYSSELNVNALLLGDSALYLCASSLVWPFEAFFGQGTRLTVV.

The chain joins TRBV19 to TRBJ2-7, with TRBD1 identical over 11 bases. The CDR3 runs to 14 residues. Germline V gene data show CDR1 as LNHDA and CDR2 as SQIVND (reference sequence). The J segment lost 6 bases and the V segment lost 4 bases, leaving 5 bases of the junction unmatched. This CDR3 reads CASSTTGQGVEQYF. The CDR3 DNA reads TGTGCCAGTAGTACAACGGGACAGGGGGTCGAGCAGTACTTC.

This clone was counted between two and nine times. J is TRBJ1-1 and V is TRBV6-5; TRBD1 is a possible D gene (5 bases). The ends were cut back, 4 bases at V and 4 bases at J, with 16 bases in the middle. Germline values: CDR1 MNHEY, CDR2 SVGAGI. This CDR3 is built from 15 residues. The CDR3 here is CASSLQGRVATEAFF. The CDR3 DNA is TGTGCCAGCAGTTTGCAGGGCAGGGTGGCCACTGAAGCTTTCTTT.

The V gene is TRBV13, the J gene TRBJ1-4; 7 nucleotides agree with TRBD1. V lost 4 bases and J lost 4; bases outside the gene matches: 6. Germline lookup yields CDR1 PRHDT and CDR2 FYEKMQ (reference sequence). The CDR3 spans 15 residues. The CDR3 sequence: CASSSGHRGNEKLFF. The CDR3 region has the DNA TGTGCCAGCAGCTCAGGGCACAGGGGTAATGAAAAACTGTTTTTT.

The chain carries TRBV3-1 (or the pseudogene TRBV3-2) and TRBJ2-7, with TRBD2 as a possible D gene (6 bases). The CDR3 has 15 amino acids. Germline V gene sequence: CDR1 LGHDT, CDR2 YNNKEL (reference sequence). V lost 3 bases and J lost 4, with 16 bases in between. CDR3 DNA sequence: TGTGCCAGCAGCCAGGAGGGTTACCAATCGTACGAGCAGTACTTC. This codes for CASSQEGYQSYEQYF.

The CDR3 DNA reads TGTGCCAGCACCCCCACCGGGACTTCGCAGTATTTT. It is translated as CASTPTGTSQYF. The chain links TRBV2 to TRBJ2-3, with D maybe TRBD2 (6 bases). Germline V gene sequence: CDR1 SNHLY, CDR2 FYNNEI. V was cut by 7 bases and J by 10 bases, with 15 bases left in between. This CDR3 has 12 amino acids.

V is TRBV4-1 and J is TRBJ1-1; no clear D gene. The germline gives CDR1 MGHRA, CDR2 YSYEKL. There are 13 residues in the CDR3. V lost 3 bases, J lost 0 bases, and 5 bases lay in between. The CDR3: CASSHPLNTEAFF. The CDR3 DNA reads TGCGCCAGCAGCCACCCTTTGAACACTGAAGCTTTCTTT.

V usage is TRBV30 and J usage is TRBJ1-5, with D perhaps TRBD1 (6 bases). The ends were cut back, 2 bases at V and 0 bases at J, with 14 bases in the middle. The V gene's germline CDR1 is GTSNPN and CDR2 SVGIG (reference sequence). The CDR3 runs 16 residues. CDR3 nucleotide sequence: TGTGCCTGGAGTTGGGGGGGCGCAGATAGCAATCAGCCCCAGCATTTT. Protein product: CAWSWGGADSNQPQHF. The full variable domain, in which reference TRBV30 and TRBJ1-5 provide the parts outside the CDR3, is SQTIHQWPATLVQPVGSPLSLECTVEGTSNPNLYWYRQAAGRGLQLLFYSVGIGQISSEVPQNLSASRPQDRQFILSSKKLLLSDSGFYLCAWSWGGADSNQPQHFGDGTRLSIL.

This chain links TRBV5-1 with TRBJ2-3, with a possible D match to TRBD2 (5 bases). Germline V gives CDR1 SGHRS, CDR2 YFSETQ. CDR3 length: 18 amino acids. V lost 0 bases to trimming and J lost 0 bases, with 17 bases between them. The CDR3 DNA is TGCGCCAGCAGCTTGGCGCTAGGTGGGAGCGCAAGCACAGATACGCAGTATTTT. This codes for CASSLALGGSASTDTQYF.

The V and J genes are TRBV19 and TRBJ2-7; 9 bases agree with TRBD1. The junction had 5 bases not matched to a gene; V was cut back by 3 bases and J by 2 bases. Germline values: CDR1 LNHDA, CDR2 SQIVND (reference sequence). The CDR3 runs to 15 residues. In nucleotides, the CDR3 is TGTGCCAGTAGTATGGGACAGGGAGCAACCTACGAGCAGTACTTC. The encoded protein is CASSMGQGATYEQYF.

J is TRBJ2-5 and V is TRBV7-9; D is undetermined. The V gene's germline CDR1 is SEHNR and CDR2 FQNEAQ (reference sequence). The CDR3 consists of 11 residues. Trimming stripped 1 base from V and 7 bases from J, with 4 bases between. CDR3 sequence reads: CASSLDGTQYF. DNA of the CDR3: TGTGCCAGCAGCTTAGACGGGACCCAGTACTTC.

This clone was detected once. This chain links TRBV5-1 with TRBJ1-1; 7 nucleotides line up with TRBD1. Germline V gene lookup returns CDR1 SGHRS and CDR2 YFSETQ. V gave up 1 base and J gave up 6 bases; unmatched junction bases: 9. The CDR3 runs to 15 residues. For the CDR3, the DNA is TGCGCCAGCAGCTTGAGAACAGGGGAAGATTCTGAAGCTTTCTTT. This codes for CASSLRTGEDSEAFF.

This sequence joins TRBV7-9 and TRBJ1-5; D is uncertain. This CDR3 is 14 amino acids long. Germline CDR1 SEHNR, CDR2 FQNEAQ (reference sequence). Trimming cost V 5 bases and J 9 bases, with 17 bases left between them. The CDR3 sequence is CASSPGPEMGPQHF. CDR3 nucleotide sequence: TGTGCCAGCAGCCCTGGGCCCGAAATGGGGCCCCAGCATTTT. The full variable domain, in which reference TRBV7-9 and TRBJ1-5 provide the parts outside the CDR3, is DTGVSQNPRHKITKRGQNVTFRCDPISEHNRLYWYRQTLGQGPEFLTYFQNEAQLEKSRLLSDRFSAERPKGSFSTLEIQRTEQGDSAMYLCASSPGPEMGPQHFGDGTRLSIL.